This paragraph reports one T cell receptor (beta chain). This clonotype occurred many times. No antigen is known for it. There are no base qualities to consult, and no much larger clone falls within one base. The sample comes from a study of T cells in Graves' hyperthyroidism and ophthalmopathy (dated by TCRdb to between 2018 and 2021). In the study overall: Peripheral blood samples were taken at initial diagnosis, before any treatment was given. A discovery cohort of around 100 patients, 43 with Graves' ophthalmopathy and about 58 with stable Graves' hyperthyroidism, was used to find distinguishing TCR V-J signatures. Whether ophthalmopathy could be predicted prospectively was tested in an independent validation cohort made up of under 20 hyperthyroidism patients plus 17 patients who later progressed to ophthalmopathy. The 100 discovery patients were randomly split 7:3 into training and test sets. Thyroid tissue and blood T-cell repertoires from about six Graves' hyperthyroidism patients were also compared in the study. After sampling, hyperthyroidism patients received methimazole starting at 30 mg daily, and ophthalmopathy patients received high-dose intravenous methylprednisolone. The paper reports TCR Vbeta CDR3 sequencing of approximately 140 peripheral blood samples: around 41 ophthalmopathy, 70 to 85 hyperthyroidism and about 17 progressor patients.

The TCR beta CDR3 regions were amplified from the RNA transcripts. The first round of RT-PCR for the TCR CDR3 was performed with the HTBI primer set and the Qiagen OneStep RT-PCR kit. Libraries were constructed in a second round of multiplex PCR, after which size selection and purification were performed. Sequencing of the libraries was done on an Illumina HiSeq2000 using paired-end 100 bp reads. The published analysis was carried out like this. SOAPnuke was used to process the raw data, removing reads that contained adapters or uncalled bases, had a mean Phred below 15, or lacked an exact match to the constant primer or identifier. High-quality paired reads were merged with COPE v1.2.5, and unique nucleotide sequences were defined as clonotypes. MiTCR v1.1 was used to align the clonotypes against IMGT TRBV, TRBD and TRBJ reference segments. Only V-J combinations with frequency above 0.0001, covering 99.2% of repertoires, were analysed. A TCS score was defined as the ratio of F50 (clonal expansion) to E x V (chaos), with BLOSUM62-based TCRdist applied between CDR3 peptides within each V-J. Welch's t-statistics and random forest reduced 500 to 650 V-J features to roughly 13, which were used in a naive Bayes classifier (R e1071). The public reads were reanalyzed by TCRdb: fastp trimming at Q25, MiXCR alignment, in-frame beta chains only. Rows are unified per CDR3 protein, each entry keeping the most common DNA and genes. None of the V and J calls come from the authors' own analysis; TCRdb made them. The sample records around 600,000 distinct CDR3 sequences, roughly 15% of which are singletons. Around 13% of the sample comes from the top ten.

The germline V gene yields SGHRS for CDR1 and YFSETQ for CDR2. From the cysteine up to the phenylalanine, the CDR3 has a length of 15 residues. Left in the record is the CDR3 DNA by itself, 45 bases read in frame from the first base. Trimming removed 4 bases from V and 3 bases from J; the gene matches leave 8 bases unexplained. The full study reports these points: A 13 V-J signature model separated ophthalmopathy from stable hyperthyroidism, with approximately 86% sensitivity and roughly 81% specificity in cross-validation and 80%/75% in testing. No statistical method was used to set the sample size in advance, and investigators knew the group allocation. In validation, the model predicted progression to ophthalmopathy a median of about 6.5 months before onset, with about 67% sensitivity and roughly 79% specificity. Most expanded thyroid clonotypes (frequency above 0.001) were also detected in blood, a finding suggesting that blood repertoires may reflect thyroid immune responses.

Ophthalmopathy patients had moderately to severely active disease, with a Clinical Activity Score of 3 or more, a NOSPECS grade of 4 or more, and a disease duration of less than 3 months. The study excluded patients with uncontrolled infections, other autoimmune diseases, pregnancy or lactation. Clinical symptoms, serum thyroxine and TRAb, thyroid ultrasound, and orbital computed tomography formed the basis for the diagnoses. Ficoll-Paque density gradient centrifugation was used to isolate PBMCs from about 9 ml of fresh peripheral blood. Total RNA was extracted with Trizol reagent, and quality was checked on an Agilent 2100 Bioanalyzer.

The sequence is built from TRBV5-1 and TRBJ2-7; 9 central nucleotides agree with TRBD2. Sequenced input: blood. This clonotype originated in a woman in her forties or fifties with Graves' ophthalmopathy. The bases are TGCGCCAGCAGCCCAGTAGCGGGAGATAGCTACGAGCAGTACTTC. Translated, this gives CASSPVAGDSYEQYF.